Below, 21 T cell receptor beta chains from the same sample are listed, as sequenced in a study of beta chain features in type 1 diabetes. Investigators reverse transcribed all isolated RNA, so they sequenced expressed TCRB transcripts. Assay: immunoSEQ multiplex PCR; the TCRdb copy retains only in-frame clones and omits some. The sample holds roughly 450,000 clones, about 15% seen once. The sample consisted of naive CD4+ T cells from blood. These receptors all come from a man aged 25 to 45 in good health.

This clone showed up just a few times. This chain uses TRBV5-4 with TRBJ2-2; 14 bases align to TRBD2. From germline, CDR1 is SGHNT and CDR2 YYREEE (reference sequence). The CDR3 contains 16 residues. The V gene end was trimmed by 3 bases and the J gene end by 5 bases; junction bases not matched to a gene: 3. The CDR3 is CASSSGLAGETGELFF. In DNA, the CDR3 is TGTGCCAGCAGCTCGGGACTAGCGGGAGAAACCGGGGAGCTGTTTTTT.

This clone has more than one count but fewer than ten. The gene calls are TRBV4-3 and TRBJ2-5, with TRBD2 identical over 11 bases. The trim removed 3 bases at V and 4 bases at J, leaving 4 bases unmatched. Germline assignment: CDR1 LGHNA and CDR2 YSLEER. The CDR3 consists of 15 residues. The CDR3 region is CASSHTSGSLETQYF. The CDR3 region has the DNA TGCGCCAGCAGCCATACTAGCGGGAGTCTAGAGACCCAGTACTTC.

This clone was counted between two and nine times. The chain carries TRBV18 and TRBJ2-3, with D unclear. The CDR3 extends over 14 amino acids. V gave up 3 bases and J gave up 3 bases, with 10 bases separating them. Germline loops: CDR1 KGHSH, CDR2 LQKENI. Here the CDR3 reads CASSPGIWTDTQYF. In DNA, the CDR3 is TGTGCCAGCTCACCGGGCATTTGGACAGATACGCAGTATTTT.

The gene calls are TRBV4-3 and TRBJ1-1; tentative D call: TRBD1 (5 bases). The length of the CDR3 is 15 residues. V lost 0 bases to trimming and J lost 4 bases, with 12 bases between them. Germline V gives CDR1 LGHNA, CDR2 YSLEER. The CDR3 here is CASSQDQAGTTEAFF. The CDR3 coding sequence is TGCGCCAGCAGCCAAGATCAGGCGGGGACCACTGAAGCTTTCTTT.

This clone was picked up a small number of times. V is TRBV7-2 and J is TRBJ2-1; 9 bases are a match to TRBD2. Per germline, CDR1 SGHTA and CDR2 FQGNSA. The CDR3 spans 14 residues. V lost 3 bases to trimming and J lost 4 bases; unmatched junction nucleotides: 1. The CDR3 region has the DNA TGTGCCAGCAGCTTGAGCGGGGGGTACAATGAGCAGTTCTTC. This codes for CASSLSGGYNEQFF.

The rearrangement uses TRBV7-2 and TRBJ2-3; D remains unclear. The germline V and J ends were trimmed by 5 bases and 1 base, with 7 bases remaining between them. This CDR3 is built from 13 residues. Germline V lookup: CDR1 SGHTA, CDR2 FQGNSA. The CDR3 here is CASSHLRTDTQYF. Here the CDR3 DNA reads TGTGCCAGCAGCCACCTTCGCACAGATACGCAGTATTTT.

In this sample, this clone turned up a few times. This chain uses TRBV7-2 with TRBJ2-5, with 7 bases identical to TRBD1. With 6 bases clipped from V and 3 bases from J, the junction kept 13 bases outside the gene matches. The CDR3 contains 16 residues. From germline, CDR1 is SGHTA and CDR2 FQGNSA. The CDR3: CASRLQPGTVEETQYF. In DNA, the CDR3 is TGTGCCAGCAGACTACAACCCGGGACAGTGGAAGAGACCCAGTACTTC. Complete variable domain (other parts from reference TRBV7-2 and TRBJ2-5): GAGVSQSPSNKVTEKGKDVELRCDPISGHTALYWYRQSLGQGLEFLIYFQGNSAPDKSGLPSDRFSAERTGGSVSTLTIQRTQQEDSAVYLCASRLQPGTVEETQYFGPGTRLLVL.

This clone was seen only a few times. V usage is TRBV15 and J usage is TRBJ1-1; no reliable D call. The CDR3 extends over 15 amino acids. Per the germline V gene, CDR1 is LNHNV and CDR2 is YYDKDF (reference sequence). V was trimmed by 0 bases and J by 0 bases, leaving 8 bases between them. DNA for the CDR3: TGTGCCACCAGCAGAGATCGGAGAATGAACACTGAAGCTTTCTTT. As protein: CATSRDRRMNTEAFF.

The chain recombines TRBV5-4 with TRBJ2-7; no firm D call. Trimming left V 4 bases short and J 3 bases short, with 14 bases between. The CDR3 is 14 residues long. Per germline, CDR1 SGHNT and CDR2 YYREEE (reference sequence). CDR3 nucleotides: TGTGCCAGCAGCCAATCTCCGGCGGACTACGAGCAGTACTTC. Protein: CASSQSPADYEQYF.

The CDR3 protein is CASSQTTGLAGDEQFF. Here the CDR3 DNA reads TGTGCCAGCAGCCAAACCACGGGACTAGCGGGAGACGAGCAGTTCTTC. The V call is TRBV9, the J call TRBJ2-1; 14 nucleotides align to TRBD2. CDR1 and CDR2 from the germline V gene are SGDLS and YYNGEE. This CDR3 has 16 residues. J was trimmed by 10 bases and V by 4 bases; bases with no gene match: 10.

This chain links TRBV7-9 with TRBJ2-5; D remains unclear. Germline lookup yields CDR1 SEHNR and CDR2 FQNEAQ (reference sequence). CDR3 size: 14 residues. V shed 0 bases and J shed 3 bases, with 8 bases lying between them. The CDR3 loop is CASSLAGVEETQYF. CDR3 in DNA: TGTGCCAGCAGCTTAGCTGGGGTCGAAGAGACCCAGTACTTC.

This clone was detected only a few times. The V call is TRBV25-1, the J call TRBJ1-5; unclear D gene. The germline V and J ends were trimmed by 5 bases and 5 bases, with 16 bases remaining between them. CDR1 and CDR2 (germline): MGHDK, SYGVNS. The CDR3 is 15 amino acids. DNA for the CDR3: TGTGCCAGCAGTCACCGTTCGGCGGGCGATCAGCCCCAGCATTTT. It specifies CASSHRSAGDQPQHF.

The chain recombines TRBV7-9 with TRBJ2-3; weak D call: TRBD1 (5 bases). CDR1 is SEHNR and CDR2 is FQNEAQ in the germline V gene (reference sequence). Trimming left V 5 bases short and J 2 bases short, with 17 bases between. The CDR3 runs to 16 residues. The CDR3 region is CASSQLIGASTDTQYF. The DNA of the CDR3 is TGTGCCAGCAGCCAGTTGATTGGGGCATCCACAGATACGCAGTATTTT.

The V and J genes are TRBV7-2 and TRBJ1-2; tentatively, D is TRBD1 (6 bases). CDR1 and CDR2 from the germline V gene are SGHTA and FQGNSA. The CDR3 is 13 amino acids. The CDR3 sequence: CAGGGQGTDGYTF. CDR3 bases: TGTGCAGGAGGTGGGCAGGGGACGGATGGCTACACCTTC.

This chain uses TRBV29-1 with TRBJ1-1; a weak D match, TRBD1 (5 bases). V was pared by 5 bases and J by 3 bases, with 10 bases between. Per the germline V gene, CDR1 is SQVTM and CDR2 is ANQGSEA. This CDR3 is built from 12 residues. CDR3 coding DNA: TGCAGCGTTTCCCAGGGAGACACTGAAGCTTTCTTT. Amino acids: CSVSQGDTEAFF.

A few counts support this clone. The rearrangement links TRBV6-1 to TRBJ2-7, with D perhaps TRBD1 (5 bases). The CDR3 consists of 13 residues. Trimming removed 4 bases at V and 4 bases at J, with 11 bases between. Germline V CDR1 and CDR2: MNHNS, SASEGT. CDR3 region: CASSVDSKYEQYV. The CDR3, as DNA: TGTGCCAGCAGTGTCGACAGTAAATACGAGCAGTACGTC.

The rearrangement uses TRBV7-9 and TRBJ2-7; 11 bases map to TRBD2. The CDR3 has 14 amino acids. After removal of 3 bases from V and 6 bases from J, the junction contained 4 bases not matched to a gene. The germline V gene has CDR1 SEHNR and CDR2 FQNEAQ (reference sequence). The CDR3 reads CASSLSLAGGEQYV. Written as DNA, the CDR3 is TGTGCCAGCAGCTTGTCGCTAGCGGGAGGCGAGCAGTACGTC.

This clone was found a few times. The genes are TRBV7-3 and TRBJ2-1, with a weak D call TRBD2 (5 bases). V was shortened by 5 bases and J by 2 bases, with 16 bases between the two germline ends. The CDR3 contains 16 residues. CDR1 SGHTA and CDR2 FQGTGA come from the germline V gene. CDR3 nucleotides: TGTGCCAGCAGCCCACGCGGAGCGGCCACCTACAATGAGCAGTTCTTC. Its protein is CASSPRGAATYNEQFF.

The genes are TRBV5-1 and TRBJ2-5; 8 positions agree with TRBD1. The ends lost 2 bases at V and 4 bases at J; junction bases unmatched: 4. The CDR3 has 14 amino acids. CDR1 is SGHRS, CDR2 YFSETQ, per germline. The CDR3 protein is CASSFGQGGETQYF. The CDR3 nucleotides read TGCGCCAGCAGCTTCGGACAGGGTGGAGAGACCCAGTACTTC.

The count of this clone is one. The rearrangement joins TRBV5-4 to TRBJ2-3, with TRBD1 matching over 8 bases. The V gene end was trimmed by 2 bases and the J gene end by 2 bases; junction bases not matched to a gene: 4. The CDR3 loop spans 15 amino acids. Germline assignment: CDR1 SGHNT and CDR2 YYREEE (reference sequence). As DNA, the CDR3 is TGTGCCAGCAGCTTTCAGGGGGCCGTCACAGATACGCAGTATTTT. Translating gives CASSFQGAVTDTQYF.

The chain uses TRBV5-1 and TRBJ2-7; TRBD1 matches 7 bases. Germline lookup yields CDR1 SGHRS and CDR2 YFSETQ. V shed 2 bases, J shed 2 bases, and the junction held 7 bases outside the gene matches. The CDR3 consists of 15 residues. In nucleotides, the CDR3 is TGCGCCAGCAGCTTCGGACAGGTTTCGACCTACGAGCAGTACTTC. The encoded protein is CASSFGQVSTYEQYF.